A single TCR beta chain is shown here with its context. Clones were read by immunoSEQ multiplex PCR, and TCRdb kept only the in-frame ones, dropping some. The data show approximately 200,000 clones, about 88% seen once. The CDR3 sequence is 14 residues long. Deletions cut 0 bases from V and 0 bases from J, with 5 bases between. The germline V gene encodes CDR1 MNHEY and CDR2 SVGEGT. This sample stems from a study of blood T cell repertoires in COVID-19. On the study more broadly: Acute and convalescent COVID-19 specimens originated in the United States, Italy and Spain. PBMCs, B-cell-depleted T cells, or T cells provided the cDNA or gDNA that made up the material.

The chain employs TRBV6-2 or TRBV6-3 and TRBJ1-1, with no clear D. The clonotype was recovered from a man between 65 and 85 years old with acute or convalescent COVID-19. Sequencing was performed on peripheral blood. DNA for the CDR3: TGTGCCAGCAGTTACTCGCTACTGAACACTGAAGCTTTCTTT. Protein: CASSYSLLNTEAFF.